This passage covers 27 T cell receptor beta chains from one sample sequenced in a study of identical twins. From the 5' RACE reads, TCRdb called clonotypes with MiXCR, one entry per CDR3 protein. This sample has under 900,000 distinct CDR3 sequences, with approximately 13% found just once. The data were also submitted as part of a second study, on yellow fever vaccine responses in identical twins.

Sequencing was performed on PBMCs. The origin of the receptors is a woman in her late teens or twenties in good health.

The J gene is TRBJ2-2, the V gene TRBV3-1, with 8 bases fitting TRBD2. The CDR3 is made up of 18 amino acids. J gave up 2 bases and V 4 bases, and 12 bases lay outside the gene matches. Germline values: CDR1 LGHDT, CDR2 YNNKEL (reference sequence). CDR3 loop: CASSPPPQRGPNTGELFF. The CDR3 bases are TGTGCCAGCAGCCCACCACCACAGCGGGGGCCCAACACCGGGGAGCTGTTTTTT.

This clonotype was seen more than once but under ten times. The chain couples TRBV20-1 to TRBJ2-7; 9 bases agree with TRBD2. The junction had 18 bases not matched to a gene; V was cut back by 2 bases and J by 4 bases. This CDR3 is 18 amino acids long. The germline V gene encodes CDR1 DFQATT and CDR2 SNEGSKA (reference sequence). CDR3 residues: CSARKAGGPRLAGYEQYF. The CDR3 DNA sequence: TGCAGTGCTAGAAAGGCGGGAGGGCCGAGGCTGGCTGGTTACGAGCAGTACTTC.

This clonotype came up a few times. The V call is TRBV5-1, the J call TRBJ2-7; 7 bases are shared with TRBD1. The CDR3 contains 14 residues. V shed 4 bases and J 6 bases; nucleotides not matched to a gene: 10. In germline, CDR1 is SGHRS, CDR2 YFSETQ. In nucleotides, the CDR3 is TGCGCCAGCAGCGTCAGACAGGGTGTTTTCGAGCAGTACTTC. The encoded protein is CASSVRQGVFEQYF.

This clonotype has ten or more counts. V gene TRBV20-1 combines with J gene TRBJ1-1, with D uncertain. Trimming took off 6 bases at V and 0 bases at J, with 11 bases between the two ends. Germline CDR1 and CDR2: DFQATT and SNEGSKA (reference sequence). This CDR3 is 13 amino acids long. The CDR3 DNA follows: TGCAGTGCCGCAGAGACTTTGAACACTGAAGCTTTCTTT. Amino acid sequence: CSAAETLNTEAFF.

This clonotype was seen ten or more times. The V call is TRBV5-1, the J call TRBJ2-1; 11 bases agree with TRBD2. CDR3 size: 17 residues. After removal of 0 bases from V and 8 bases from J, the junction contained 10 bases not matched to a gene. Germline V gene sequence: CDR1 SGHRS, CDR2 YFSETQ. This CDR3 is CASSLVLTSGRGDEQFF. In DNA form, the CDR3 reads TGCGCCAGCAGCTTGGTCCTAACTAGCGGGAGAGGTGATGAGCAGTTCTTC. Combining the CDR3 with reference TRBV5-1 and TRBJ2-1 gives the whole variable domain KAGVTQTPRYLIKTRGQQVTLSCSPISGHRSVSWYQQTPGQGLQFLFEYFSETQRNKGNFPGRFSGRQFSNSRSEMNVSTLELGDSALYLCASSLVLTSGRGDEQFFGPGTRLTVL.

The chain is built from TRBV7-2 and TRBJ2-2; D possibly corresponds to TRBD1 (5 bases). V was pared by 1 base and J by 5 bases, with 17 bases between. Germline V lookup: CDR1 SGHTA, CDR2 FQGNSA. CDR3 length equals 17 residues. CDR3 nucleotide sequence: TGTGCCAGCAGCTTAGTAATGGGGCCACTGGGGACCGGGGAGCTGTTTTTT. It encodes CASSLVMGPLGTGELFF. Complete variable domain (other parts from reference TRBV7-2 and TRBJ2-2): GAGVSQSPSNKVTEKGKDVELRCDPISGHTALYWYRQSLGQGLEFLIYFQGNSAPDKSGLPSDRFSAERTGGSVSTLTIQRTQQEDSAVYLCASSLVMGPLGTGELFFGEGSRLTVL.

This clonotype was found once. The chain carries TRBV15 and TRBJ2-1; 10 bases align to TRBD2. This CDR3 spans 17 amino acids. Trimming cost V 5 bases and J 7 bases; bases outside gene matches: 14. CDR1 and CDR2 from the germline V gene are LNHNV and YYDKDF (reference sequence). The CDR3 loop reads CATSLRRTSGNQNEQFF. For the CDR3, the DNA is TGTGCCACCAGCCTCCGCCGGACTAGCGGTAACCAGAATGAGCAGTTCTTC. Supplemented by reference TRBV15 and TRBJ2-1, the full variable domain reads DAMVIQNPRYQVTQFGKPVTLSCSQTLNHNVMYWYQQKSSQAPKLLFHYYDKDFNNEADTPDNFQSRRPNTSFCFLDIRSPGLGDTAMYLCATSLRRTSGNQNEQFFGPGTRLTVL.

This clonotype was seen repeatedly, ten times or more. The chain has TRBV20-1 and TRBJ2-2; tentatively, D is TRBD2 (6 bases). The germline CDR1 and CDR2 sequences are DFQATT and SNEGSKA (reference sequence). V lost 1 base, J lost 1 base, and 10 bases lay in between. This CDR3 region has 15 residues. CDR3 in DNA: TGCAGTGCTAGAGCCCCCGGGAGGAACACCGGGGAGCTGTTTTTT. Residues: CSARAPGRNTGELFF.

The V gene is TRBV12-3 or TRBV12-4, the J gene TRBJ1-1, with unresolved D. The CDR3 totals 13 residues. V was pared by 8 bases and J by 0 bases, with 10 bases between. As DNA, the CDR3 is TGTGCCAGCCTGATGACGGTGAACACTGAAGCTTTCTTT. Residues: CASLMTVNTEAFF.

This clonotype was detected ten times or more. The chain combines TRBV29-1 with TRBJ2-5; no clear D gene. Germline V gene lookup returns CDR1 SQVTM and CDR2 ANQGSEA. The CDR3 totals 12 residues. The V and J ends lost 4 bases and 4 bases respectively, with 10 bases between them. This chain's CDR3 is CSVVDRRETQYF. DNA of the CDR3: TGCAGCGTTGTAGACCGAAGAGAGACCCAGTACTTC.

This clonotype came up a few times. The chain is built from TRBV11-1 and TRBJ2-7, with 8 bases fitting TRBD2. Looked up from germline, CDR1 is SGHAT and CDR2 is FQDESV (reference sequence). The CDR3 totals 15 residues. The J segment lost 1 base and the V segment lost 2 bases, leaving 4 bases of the junction unmatched. As DNA, the CDR3 is TGTGCCAGCAGCTTATACCGGGAGGGATCCTACGAGCAGTACTTC. The encoded protein is CASSLYREGSYEQYF.

The V gene is TRBV18, the J gene TRBJ2-5; D might be TRBD2 (6 bases). Trimming took 3 bases from V and 12 from J, leaving 17 bases between them. Germline V CDR1 and CDR2: KGHSH, LQKENI. CDR3 length: 13 amino acids. The CDR3 DNA reads TGTGCCAGCTCACCCCGGGACTCCCGGGAAGAGTACTTC. This codes for CASSPRDSREEYF.

This clonotype was detected many times. The V gene is TRBV28, the J gene TRBJ2-7; the D gene is possibly TRBD2 (6 bases). V dropped 1 base and J dropped 4 bases, with 11 bases sitting between them. The germline V gene has CDR1 MDHEN and CDR2 SYDVKM. The CDR3 contains 14 residues. The CDR3 loop is CASSLSGGIYEQYF. In DNA form, the CDR3 reads TGTGCCAGCAGTTTATCGGGCGGGATTTACGAGCAGTACTTC.

The sample holds many counts of this clonotype. This rearrangement joins TRBV4-2 to TRBJ1-5, with D perhaps matching TRBD1 (5 bases). Between the trimmed V and J ends, which lost 1 base and 7 bases, there was a span of 11 bases. CDR3 length equals 14 residues. CDR1 and CDR2 (germline): LGHNA, YNFKEQ. The CDR3 DNA sequence: TGTGCCAGCAGCCAAGGACAGTTGGACCAGCCCCAGCATTTT. Protein: CASSQGQLDQPQHF.

This clonotype was found a few times. V and J are TRBV6-5 and TRBJ2-7; the match to TRBD1 covers 8 bases. V lost 4 bases, J lost 6 bases, and 11 bases stayed unmatched. The CDR3 covers 15 residues. CDR1 is MNHEY and CDR2 is SVGAGI in the germline V gene. The DNA of the CDR3 is TGTGCCAGCAGTTCCCGGGGACAGGCCCTTGTCGAGCAGTACTTC. Translating it yields CASSSRGQALVEQYF.

This chain links TRBV9 with TRBJ2-3; D unresolved. Trimming left V 0 bases short and J 6 bases short, with 11 bases between. Germline CDR1 SGDLS, CDR2 YYNGEE. The CDR3 has 14 amino acids. The CDR3 loop is CASSVDPTRDTQYF. The CDR3 DNA reads TGTGCCAGCAGCGTAGACCCCACCCGGGATACGCAGTATTTT.

This clonotype was counted ten times or more. Sequence at one end of the junction differs from germline and may be a read error. This chain connects TRBV6-1 to TRBJ2-1; D is possibly TRBD2 (6 bases). The V gene's germline CDR1 is MNHNS and CDR2 SASEGT. The CDR3 is 15 amino acids. The CDR3 DNA sequence: TGCGCCAGCAGCCCCCGGGGGAGCTCCTACAATGAGCAGTTCTTC. Protein: CASSPRGSSYNEQFF.

CDR3 protein: CASRGGLGLTNNEQFF. CDR3 nucleotide sequence: TGTGCCAGCAGGGGCGGACTTGGGCTTACCAACAATGAGCAGTTCTTC. The chain uses TRBV3-1 and TRBJ2-1, with D possibly matching TRBD2 (5 bases). Germline CDR1 LGHDT, CDR2 YNNKEL (reference sequence). The V gene lost 6 bases and the J gene lost 5 bases, with 20 bases spanning the gap. The CDR3 consists of 16 residues.

The chain combines TRBV4-1 with TRBJ2-1; TRBD2 matches at 7 bases. The CDR3 extends over 19 amino acids. CDR1 is MGHRA and CDR2 is YSYEKL in the germline V gene. With V trimmed by 4 bases and J by 4 bases, 19 bases remained unmatched. The CDR3 nucleotides are TGCGCCAGCAGCCCCAACTGGGGTGGGGGTAGCGGGCATTACAATGAGCAGTTCTTC. This encodes CASSPNWGGGSGHYNEQFF.

This clonotype was observed a few times. V is TRBV4-2 and J is TRBJ2-7; 8 bases fit TRBD2. Germline V gene data show CDR1 as LGHNA and CDR2 as YNFKEQ. J gave up 5 bases and V 6 bases, and 12 bases lay outside the gene matches. The CDR3 extends over 15 amino acids. CDR3 DNA sequence: TGTGCCAGCAGGAGCGCGGGAGGTGAGGGAAACGAGCAGTACTTC. Translation gives CASRSAGGEGNEQYF.

This clonotype was seen only a few times. V is TRBV10-3 and J is TRBJ2-6; perhaps TRBD1 as D (6 bases). CDR1 and CDR2 from the germline V gene are ENHRY and SYGVKD. The germline V and J ends were trimmed by 10 bases and 1 base, with 23 bases remaining between them. The CDR3 loop spans 18 amino acids. The CDR3 DNA reads TGTGCCACCACCCTCCAGGGGATTTGGCTGTCTGGGGCCAACGTCCTGACTTTC. The encoded protein is CATTLQGIWLSGANVLTF.

This clonotype has at least ten counts. V is TRBV15 and J is TRBJ2-2; 7 bases agree with TRBD1. Germline CDR1 reads LNHNV; CDR2 reads YYDKDF (reference sequence). The CDR3 extends over 15 amino acids. The V segment lost 5 bases and the J segment 3 bases; nucleotides outside the gene matches: 6. This chain's CDR3 is CATSLQGLDTGELFF. CDR3 nucleotide sequence: TGTGCCACCAGCCTACAGGGGTTGGACACCGGGGAGCTGTTTTTT.

The table lists this clonotype with many counts. The chain joins TRBV10-3 to TRBJ2-5; D may be TRBD1 (5 bases). The germline CDR1 and CDR2 sequences are ENHRY and SYGVKD. CDR3 length equals 12 residues. The V end was cut by 5 bases, the J end by 5 bases, with 9 bases between. The CDR3 DNA follows: TGTGCCATCAGTCAGGGCCAGGAGACCCAGTACTTC. As protein: CAISQGQETQYF.

The rearrangement joins TRBV12-3 or TRBV12-4 to TRBJ1-4; D might be TRBD1 (5 bases). V lost 3 bases to trimming and J lost 7 bases, with 18 bases between them. The CDR3 is 16 residues long. CDR3 in amino acids: CASSFRPGTRIEKLFF. In DNA form, the CDR3 reads TGTGCCAGCAGTTTTCGTCCCGGGACCCGAATTGAAAAACTGTTTTTT.

This clonotype showed up many times. The V call is TRBV4-1, the J call TRBJ1-5, with 9 bases identical to TRBD1. This CDR3 is 14 amino acids long. In germline, CDR1 is MGHRA, CDR2 YSYEKL. V shed 3 bases, J shed 8 bases, and the junction held 5 bases outside the gene matches. CDR3 region: CASSHPGTGKPQHF. In DNA form, the CDR3 reads TGCGCCAGCAGCCACCCCGGGACAGGGAAGCCCCAGCATTTT.

The rearrangement joins TRBV15 to TRBJ1-5, with D possibly TRBD1 on 5 matching bases. The V end lost 0 bases, the J end lost 2 bases, and 17 bases lay between the germline ends. From germline, CDR1 is LNHNV and CDR2 YYDKDF (reference sequence). CDR3 size: 18 residues. The CDR3 protein is CATSRDHWGDGGNQPQHF. CDR3 DNA: TGTGCCACCAGCAGAGATCACTGGGGGGATGGGGGCAATCAGCCCCAGCATTTT.

The rearrangement joins TRBV7-6 to TRBJ2-1, with 7 bases that match TRBD2. Per germline, CDR1 SGHVS and CDR2 FNYEAQ. V gave up 5 bases and J gave up 3 bases; unmatched junction bases: 4. This CDR3 region has 14 residues. The DNA for the CDR3 is TGTGCCAGCAGCATGGGACTAAACTACAATGAGCAGTTCTTC. Residues: CASSMGLNYNEQFF.